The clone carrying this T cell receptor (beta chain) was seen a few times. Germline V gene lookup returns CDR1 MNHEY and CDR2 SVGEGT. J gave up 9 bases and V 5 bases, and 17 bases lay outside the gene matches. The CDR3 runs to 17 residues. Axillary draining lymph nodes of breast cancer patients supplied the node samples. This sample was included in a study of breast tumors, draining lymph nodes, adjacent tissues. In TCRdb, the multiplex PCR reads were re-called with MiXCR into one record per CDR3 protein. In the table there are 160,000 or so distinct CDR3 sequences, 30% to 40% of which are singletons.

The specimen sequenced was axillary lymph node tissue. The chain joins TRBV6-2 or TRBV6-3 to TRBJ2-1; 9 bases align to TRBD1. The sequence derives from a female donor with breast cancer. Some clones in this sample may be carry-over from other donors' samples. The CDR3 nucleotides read TGTGCCAGCAGTGGAAAAAACAGGGGGCAATTGAGGGCTGAGCAGTTCTTC. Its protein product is CASSGKNRGQLRAEQFF.